This TCR beta chain was obtained from a study of control samples from healthy donors and cancer patients (dated by TCRdb to 2020 to 2022). The library was made by the immunoSEQ multiplex PCR assay. Here the immuneACCESS table is served through TCRdb, limited to in-frame sequences with V and J called. Missing clones are a known gap in these copies; in checked studies unresolved V genes cover under half, and the rest lacks a known reason. This sample lists more than 30,000 clones; roughly 94% were detected once. 6.6% of the sample comes from the top ten. Worth noting for this clone: Its antigen is still unknown. Base-call qualities are not available, and no considerably larger clone is one nucleotide away.

The germline V gene sets CDR1 to MNHEY and CDR2 to SVGAGI. Relative to germline, V is 6 bases shorter and J is 12 bases shorter, with 12 bases between their ends. Counted from cysteine to phenylalanine, this CDR3 has 12 amino acids. Here the CDR3 DNA is all that survives: 36 bases in frame from base 1. The rearrangement combines TRBV6-5 with TRBJ1-6; D gene: possibly TRBD1, on 6 matching bases. The sequenced sample consisted of blood. The TCR sequence derives from a man in his fifties or sixties in good health. The CDR3 region: CASRANREPLHF. The bases read TGTGCCAGCAGGGCCAACAGGGAACCCCTCCACTTT.